This T cell receptor (beta chain) was sequenced for a study of T cell repertoires in cytomegalovirus infection. Overall study: A matching HLA type, together with CMV infection, was signaled by public TCR beta signatures.

Findings and caveats of the study: In two of eight donors, the top clonotype was HLA-C-restricted CMV-specific.

TCRdb reprocessed the reads with MiXCR, giving one entry per CDR3 protein. Of roughly 630,000 distinct CDR3 sequences listed, around 24% are singletons. V was shortened by 0 bases and J by 4 bases, with 13 bases between the two germline ends. The CDR3 sequence is 15 residues long. Germline V CDR1 and CDR2: SEHNR, FQNEAQ (reference sequence). This clonotype was detected ten times or more. What it binds is unknown. V is TRBV7-9 and J is TRBJ2-7; D remains unclear. Source material: CD8+ T cells from PBMCs. This TCR was recovered from a human donor in good health (CMV status not recorded). Some clones in this sample may be carry-over from other donors' samples. The CDR3 region is CASSLAGITRYEQYV. As DNA, the CDR3 is TGTGCCAGCAGCTTAGCAGGGATTACCCGATACGAGCAGTACGTC.